These 13 T cell receptor beta chains originate from one sample sequenced in a study of blood T cell repertoires in COVID-19. Using immunoSEQ multiplex PCR, the repertoire was profiled, and TCRdb retains in-frame clones only, with some absent. The table lists 15,000 to 20,000 clones, roughly four fifths of them singletons. Sequencing was performed on peripheral blood. The source of these receptors is a human donor in a cohort sampled during active COVID-19.

This sequence joins TRBV19 and TRBJ2-7, with a weak D call TRBD1 (5 bases). The CDR3 runs 13 residues. CDR1 is LNHDA, CDR2 SQIVND, per germline (reference sequence). V was shortened by 7 bases and J by 10 bases, with 20 bases between the two germline ends. CDR3: CASKTEGHSSQYF. The CDR3, as DNA: TGTGCCAGTAAGACCGAAGGACACAGTAGCCAGTACTTC.

The J gene is TRBJ2-7, the V gene TRBV19; D is perhaps TRBD1 (6 bases). Trimming left V 5 bases short and J 6 bases short, with 11 bases between. The CDR3 covers 12 residues. Germline-derived CDR1 and CDR2 are LNHDA and SQIVND (reference sequence). The CDR3 region is CASSLGTTEQYF. The CDR3 DNA sequence: TGTGCCAGTAGTCTAGGGACAACCGAGCAGTACTTC.

The chain combines TRBV11-3 with TRBJ2-7; TRBD1 might be the D (7 bases). The germline CDR1 and CDR2 sequences are SGHNT and YENEEA. Deletions cut 5 bases from V and 5 bases from J, with 10 bases between. This CDR3 region has 12 residues. The CDR3 spells CASSPGGNEQYF. CDR3 nucleotides: TGTGCCAGCAGCCCAGGGGGGAACGAGCAGTACTTC.

The genes are TRBV30 and TRBJ2-7, with 12 bases matching TRBD2. The length of the CDR3 is 13 residues. Germline trimming cut 0 bases from V and 6 bases from J; bases unmatched to any gene: 0. Germline V gene lookup returns CDR1 GTSNPN and CDR2 SVGIG (reference sequence). CDR3 loop: CAWSVLAGGEQYF. Here the CDR3 DNA reads TGTGCCTGGAGTGTACTAGCGGGGGGCGAGCAGTACTTC.

The chain recombines TRBV19 with TRBJ2-5; 7 bases map to TRBD2. The CDR3 runs to 15 residues. V gave up 6 bases and J gave up 2 bases; unmatched junction bases: 9. Germline lookup yields CDR1 LNHDA and CDR2 SQIVND (reference sequence). CDR3 region: CASSPWEGGQETQYF. The CDR3 nucleotides read TGTGCCAGTAGCCCATGGGAGGGCGGGCAAGAGACCCAGTACTTC.

The chain links TRBV28 to TRBJ2-3; TRBD2 matches at 7 bases. Trimming removed 5 bases from V and 6 bases from J; junction bases left unmatched: 8. This CDR3 is 14 amino acids long. From germline, CDR1 is MDHEN and CDR2 SYDVKM. CDR3 sequence: CASSLTSWTDTQYF. CDR3 nucleotides: TGTGCCAGCAGTCTGACTAGCTGGACGGATACGCAGTATTTT. Full variable domain (rest looked up from reference TRBV28 and TRBJ2-3): DVKVTQSSRYLVKRTGEKVFLECVQDMDHENMFWYRQDPGLGLRLIYFSYDVKMKEKGDIPEGYSVSREKKERFSLILESASTNQTSMYLCASSLTSWTDTQYFGPGTRLTVL.

J is TRBJ2-3 and V is TRBV5-1; D uncertain. V lost 0 bases, J lost 6 bases, and 2 bases lay in between. The germline CDR1 and CDR2 sequences are SGHRS and YFSETQ. This CDR3 has 11 amino acids. The DNA of the CDR3 is TGCGCCAGCAGCTTGGCGGATACGCAGTATTTT. Its protein is CASSLADTQYF.

The genes are TRBV29-1 and TRBJ1-1; TRBD1 agrees at 8 bases. The V gene end was trimmed by 6 bases and the J gene end by 5 bases; junction bases not matched to a gene: 5. Germline V gene lookup returns CDR1 SQVTM and CDR2 ANQGSEA. The CDR3 contains 12 residues. In nucleotides, the CDR3 is TGCAGCGTGCAGGGGGCTCTGACTGAAGCTTTCTTT. This translates into CSVQGALTEAFF.

Relative to its sample, this clone is medium-sized. The chain links TRBV5-1 to TRBJ2-3; a possible D gene is TRBD2 (5 bases). CDR1 SGHRS and CDR2 YFSETQ come from the germline V gene. The CDR3 length is 11 residues. V was clipped by 8 bases and J by 7 bases, with 11 bases between them. This chain's CDR3 is CARLAWHTQYF. Here the CDR3 DNA reads TGCGCCAGGTTAGCGTGGCATACGCAGTATTTT.

There are a few counts of this clone. V and J are TRBV7-9 and TRBJ2-3; 8 bases agree with TRBD2. This CDR3 region has 16 residues. The germline V gene has CDR1 SEHNR and CDR2 FQNEAQ (reference sequence). V trimming: 1 base; J trimming: 5 bases; junction bases outside the gene matches: 8. The CDR3 loop is CASSLESGGGGDTQYF. CDR3 coding DNA: TGTGCCAGCAGCTTAGAATCGGGAGGGGGAGGAGATACGCAGTATTTT. Looking up the rest from reference TRBV7-9 and TRBJ2-3 gives the full variable domain: DTGVSQNPRHKITKRGQNVTFRCDPISEHNRLYWYRQTLGQGPEFLTYFQNEAQLEKSRLLSDRFSAERPKGSFSTLEIQRTEQGDSAMYLCASSLESGGGGDTQYFGPGTRLTVL.

The rearrangement joins TRBV5-4 to TRBJ2-2; TRBD1 matches at 7 bases. Germline CDR1 is SGHNT and CDR2 is YYREEE (reference sequence). The CDR3 runs to 17 residues. V lost 4 bases to trimming and J lost 5 bases; unmatched junction nucleotides: 14. CDR3 sequence (DNA): TGTGCCAGCAGCGCAACCAAGGGGGCTTGGGGGACCGGGGAGCTGTTTTTT. Amino acid sequence: CASSATKGAWGTGELFF.

V and J are TRBV29-1 and TRBJ1-3, with a possible D match to TRBD1 (6 bases). The CDR3 extends over 14 amino acids. Trimming took off 4 bases at V and 0 bases at J, with 10 bases between the two ends. In germline, CDR1 is SQVTM, CDR2 ANQGSEA. CDR3 DNA sequence: TGCAGCGTTGTAGTAGGGGGCTCTGGAAACACCATATATTTT. Protein sequence: CSVVVGGSGNTIYF.

The chain has TRBV30 and TRBJ2-1; TRBD2 matches 7 bases. The CDR3 is 13 amino acids. CDR1 and CDR2 (germline): GTSNPN, SVGIG (reference sequence). After removal of 2 bases from V and 8 bases from J, the junction contained 6 bases not matched to a gene. This CDR3 is CAWSYAGAYEQFF. DNA for the CDR3: TGTGCCTGGAGTTATGCGGGAGCGTATGAGCAGTTCTTC.